This T cell receptor beta chain was retrieved from a study of vaccination and CD4 T cells after COVID-19. Study summary: For control cultures, the treatment was a CEFX pool, an HIV-1 Nef pool, or no peptide.

CDR1 and CDR2 from the germline V gene are SGHNT and YENEEA. With V trimmed by 5 bases and J by 5 bases, 10 bases remained unmatched. The CDR3 consists of 18 residues. Of note for this clonotype: Its antigen is not identified.

Specified treatment: roughly nine-day PBMC culture with coronavirus spike peptide pools or control peptides (ViraFEST assay). About 2 million PBMCs went into each well for culture with approximately 9.8 IU/ml IL-2 and around 10 ug/ml peptide pools. Sequencing of cultured CD4+ T cell DNA used the Oncomine TCR Beta short-read assay. Cultured CD4+ T cells yielded the extracted genomic DNA. MiXCR, applied by TCRdb to the PCR reads, yields one record per CDR3 protein. The sample yields 9,500 to 15,000 distinct CDR3 sequences, around two fifths seen once. The clonotype comes from a human donor with COVID-19. The sequenced sample consisted of cultured CD4+ T cells from blood. The chain couples TRBV11-3 to TRBJ2-3, with 16 bases identical to TRBD2. The CDR3 nucleotides read TGTGCCAGCAGCGTTGGGACTAGCGGGGGGGCCGTGGGAGATACGCAGTATTTT. Translated: CASSVGTSGGAVGDTQYF.